This T cell receptor beta chain originates from a study of control samples from healthy donors and cancer patients. V lost 11 bases, J lost 6 bases, and 19 bases lay in between. Germline lookup yields CDR1 SGHTA and CDR2 FQGNSA. The CDR3 length is 14 residues. The method was immunoSEQ multiplex PCR; TCRdb's version includes in-frame clones alone and lacks a portion of them. This table has 90,000 or so clones, approximately 84% appearing once. The chain recombines TRBV7-2 with TRBJ2-2, with TRBD2 as a possible D gene (5 bases). This sequence originates from a man between 65 and 85 years old with lung cancer. Material: PBMCs. The CDR3: CAQLGGPRSGELFF. CDR3 sequence (DNA): TGTGCCCAATTGGGCGGGCCCAGGTCCGGGGAGCTGTTTTTT.